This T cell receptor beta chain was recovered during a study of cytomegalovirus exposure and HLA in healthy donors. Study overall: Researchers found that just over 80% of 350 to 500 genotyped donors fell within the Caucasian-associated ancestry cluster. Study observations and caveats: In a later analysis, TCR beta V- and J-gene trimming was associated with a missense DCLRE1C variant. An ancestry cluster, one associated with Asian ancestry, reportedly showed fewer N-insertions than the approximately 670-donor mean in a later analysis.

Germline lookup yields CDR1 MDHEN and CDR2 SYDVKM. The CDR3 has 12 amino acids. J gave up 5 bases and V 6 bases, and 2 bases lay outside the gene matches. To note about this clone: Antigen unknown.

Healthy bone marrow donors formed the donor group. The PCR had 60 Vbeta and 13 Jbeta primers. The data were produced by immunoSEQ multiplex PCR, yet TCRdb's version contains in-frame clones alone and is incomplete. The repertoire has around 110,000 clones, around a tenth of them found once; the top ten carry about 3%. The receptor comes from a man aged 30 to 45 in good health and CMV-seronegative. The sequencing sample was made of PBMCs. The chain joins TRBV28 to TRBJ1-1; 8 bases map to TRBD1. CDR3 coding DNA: TGTGCCAGCAGAGACAGGGGTACTGAAGCTTTCTTT. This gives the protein CASRDRGTEAFF.